The 24 T cell receptor beta chains given below trace back to one sample, sequenced in a study of CD8 T cells in ankylosing spondylitis listed by TCRdb under 2017. Library method: 5' RACE. TCRdb names Illumina HiSeq 2500 as the instrument used. The public reads were run again by TCRdb, first through fastp at Q25 and then through MiXCR, and only productive beta chains were kept. Rows are unified per CDR3 protein, each entry keeping the most common DNA and genes. The table for this sample lists about 400,000 distinct CDR3 sequences; around 22% of them were counted only once. About 17% of the sample is in the top ten clones. No antigens are known for them. Study-wide conclusions, independent of this receptor: A TCR beta motif of about 8 highly homologous amino acid variants appeared characteristic of blood from ankylosing spondylitis patients.

The material sequenced was blood, either unsorted or a sorted T cell fraction (not recorded which). Receptors were obtained from a male donor with ankylosing spondylitis.

The sample holds a few counts of this clonotype. The V and J genes are TRBV6-1 and TRBJ2-7, with D perhaps TRBD1 or TRBD2 (5 bases each). The V end lost 10 bases, the J end lost 0 bases, and 22 bases lay between the germline ends. The germline gives CDR1 MNHNS, CDR2 SASEGT. The CDR3 sequence is 16 residues long. CDR3 bases: TGTGCCACGAGCCAAGGGGCGGGCCGGAGCTCCTACGAGCAGTACTTC. Its protein is CATSQGAGRSSYEQYF.

The V and J genes are TRBV7-2 and TRBJ1-3, with D unresolved. V lost 5 bases, J lost 0 bases, and 11 bases lay in between. The CDR3 has 15 amino acids. Germline V gene sequence: CDR1 SGHTA, CDR2 FQGNSA. The CDR3 protein is CASSAARLSGNTIYF. For the CDR3, the DNA is TGTGCCAGCAGCGCCGCCAGACTCTCTGGAAACACCATATATTTT.

The V gene is TRBV18, the J gene TRBJ2-1; 9 nucleotides align to TRBD2. Germline lookup yields CDR1 KGHSH and CDR2 LQKENI. CDR3 length equals 18 residues. The junction had 7 bases not matched to a gene; V was cut back by 0 bases and J by 1 base. The CDR3 sequence is CASSPPRGSGSSYNEQFF. In nucleotides, the CDR3 is TGTGCCAGCTCACCACCGAGGGGTAGCGGGAGTTCCTACAATGAGCAGTTCTTC.

The J gene is TRBJ2-3, the V gene TRBV5-1; possible D gene TRBD2, 6 bases. Germline V gene sequence: CDR1 SGHRS, CDR2 YFSETQ. Deletions cut 0 bases from V and 0 bases from J, with 11 bases between. The CDR3 runs 16 residues. CDR3 DNA sequence: TGCGCCAGCAGCTTGGGGCGGAGGGCTAGCACAGATACGCAGTATTTT. It specifies CASSLGRRASTDTQYF.

The chain has TRBV20-1 and TRBJ2-7, with D unclear. The length of the CDR3 is 13 residues. Trimming stripped 5 bases from V and 3 bases from J, with 14 bases between. Germline V CDR1 and CDR2: DFQATT, SNEGSKA (reference sequence). The CDR3 loop reads CSAPDNPSYEQYF. The CDR3 nucleotides read TGCAGTGCTCCCGACAATCCCAGCTACGAGCAGTACTTC.

The chain employs TRBV7-2 and TRBJ2-1; D is perhaps TRBD2 (6 bases). The V end was cut by 2 bases, the J end by 1 base, with 9 bases between. Germline CDR1 SGHTA, CDR2 FQGNSA. The CDR3 runs to 15 residues. The CDR3 nucleotides are TGTGCCAGCAGCTTAAATAGCGGATCCTACAATGAGCAGTTCTTC. As protein: CASSLNSGSYNEQFF.

The gene calls are TRBV20-1 and TRBJ1-5; 9 bases agree with TRBD1. Germline V gene data show CDR1 as DFQATT and CDR2 as SNEGSKA (reference sequence). V gave up 4 bases and J gave up 5 bases; unmatched junction bases: 9. The CDR3 is 15 amino acids. CDR3 sequence reads: CSATTGTGNDQPQHF. CDR3 coding DNA: TGCAGTGCTACCACCGGGACAGGGAACGATCAGCCCCAGCATTTT.

For the CDR3, the DNA is TGTGCCAGCAGCTTGTCCGGGACTTCCATAAACTACGAGCAGTACTTC. This sequence encodes CASSLSGTSINYEQYF. The chain links TRBV13 to TRBJ2-7; D is possibly TRBD2 (6 bases). V was clipped by 3 bases and J by 3 bases, with 18 bases between them. Germline CDR1 PRHDT, CDR2 FYEKMQ (reference sequence). The CDR3 is made up of 16 amino acids.

In its sample, this clonotype was seen many times. V usage is TRBV20-1 and J usage is TRBJ1-1, with D perhaps matching TRBD1 (6 bases). Germline assignment: CDR1 DFQATT and CDR2 SNEGSKA (reference sequence). The CDR3 extends over 14 amino acids. The V end was cut by 3 bases, the J end by 6 bases, with 17 bases between. The CDR3: CSASTDRRTPEAFF. The CDR3 DNA reads as TGCAGTGCTAGTACCGACAGGCGAACCCCTGAAGCTTTCTTT.

The chain combines TRBV7-9 with TRBJ2-6; D unresolved. V lost 5 bases and J lost 0, with 8 bases in between. CDR1 and CDR2 from the germline V gene are SEHNR and FQNEAQ (reference sequence). CDR3 length: 15 residues. CDR3 protein: CASSARSSGANVLTF. In DNA, the CDR3 is TGTGCCAGCAGCGCGCGTAGCTCTGGGGCCAACGTCCTGACTTTC. Full variable domain (remainder filled in from reference TRBV7-9 and TRBJ2-6): DTGVSQNPRHKITKRGQNVTFRCDPISEHNRLYWYRQTLGQGPEFLTYFQNEAQLEKSRLLSDRFSAERPKGSFSTLEIQRTEQGDSAMYLCASSARSSGANVLTFGAGSRLTVL.

A single count supports this clonotype. The V gene is TRBV20-1, the J gene TRBJ1-3; the D is unclear. This CDR3 comprises 14 residues. The germline gives CDR1 DFQATT, CDR2 SNEGSKA (reference sequence). V lost 1 base, J lost 0 bases, and 7 bases lay in between. The CDR3 protein is CSARVRFSGNTIYF. The CDR3 bases are TGCAGTGCTAGAGTGAGGTTCTCTGGAAACACCATATATTTT.

This clonotype was counted many times. The CDR3 nucleotides read TGCAGCGTTGGCATTGCGGGCGGCAACGAGCAGTTCTTC. As protein: CSVGIAGGNEQFF. The chain is built from TRBV29-1 and TRBJ2-1, with D possibly being TRBD2 (5 bases). Trimming removed 4 bases from V and 10 bases from J, with 17 bases in between. This CDR3 region has 13 residues. The germline V gene encodes CDR1 SQVTM and CDR2 ANQGSEA.

The rearrangement uses TRBV28 and TRBJ2-3; possible D gene TRBD2, 6 bases. Germline V gene lookup returns CDR1 MDHEN and CDR2 SYDVKM. The CDR3 extends over 16 amino acids. The V and J ends lost 3 bases and 4 bases respectively, with 17 bases between them. In DNA, the CDR3 is TGTGCCAGCAGTTTCCCCCTAGCGAGAAGGGCAGATACGCAGTATTTT. Protein product: CASSFPLARRADTQYF. Drawing the rest from reference TRBV28 and TRBJ2-3, the complete variable domain is DVKVTQSSRYLVKRTGEKVFLECVQDMDHENMFWYRQDPGLGLRLIYFSYDVKMKEKGDIPEGYSVSREKKERFSLILESASTNQTSMYLCASSFPLARRADTQYFGPGTRLTVL.

The genes are TRBV5-1 and TRBJ1-3, with D possibly TRBD1 on 5 matching bases. CDR3 length equals 16 residues. The germline V gene encodes CDR1 SGHRS and CDR2 YFSETQ. Trimming removed 4 bases from V and 7 bases from J, with 21 bases in between. The CDR3 is CASSPGTSPSGNTIYF. In nucleotides, the CDR3 is TGCGCCAGCAGCCCAGGGACTTCACCCTCGGGGAACACCATATATTTT.

This clonotype was counted between two and nine times. CDR3 loop: CSAMKGAGNEQFF. DNA for the CDR3: TGCAGTGCTATGAAGGGGGCCGGTAATGAGCAGTTCTTC. The genes are TRBV20-1 and TRBJ2-1, with 7 bases fitting TRBD1. Trimming at V came to 4 bases and at J to 7 bases, leaving 7 bases not matched to a gene. This CDR3 region has 13 residues. CDR1 is DFQATT, CDR2 SNEGSKA, per germline (reference sequence).

This clonotype was recorded a few times. The gene calls are TRBV20-1 and TRBJ2-4; possibly TRBD1 for D (5 bases). CDR1 and CDR2 from the germline V gene are DFQATT and SNEGSKA (reference sequence). This CDR3 comprises 15 residues. Trimming pared 5 bases from V and 1 base from J, leaving 15 bases between. CDR3 sequence: CSALDSSMAKNIQYF. The CDR3 DNA is TGCAGTGCTCTTGACAGCTCCATGGCCAAAAACATTCAGTACTTC.

Only a few counts were recorded for this clonotype. The chain combines TRBV5-1 with TRBJ2-2; the D gene is possibly TRBD2 (6 bases). Germline values: CDR1 SGHRS, CDR2 YFSETQ. V was clipped by 3 bases and J by 0 bases, with 6 bases between them. The CDR3 has 14 amino acids. DNA for the CDR3: TGCGCCAGCAGCTGGACTACGAACACCGGGGAGCTGTTTTTT. Translating gives CASSWTTNTGELFF.

This clonotype turned up a few times. V and J are TRBV11-1 and TRBJ2-1; 9 bases agree with TRBD2. With V trimmed by 5 bases and J by 4 bases, 18 bases remained unmatched. This CDR3 has 19 residues. The germline V gene encodes CDR1 SGHAT and CDR2 FQDESV (reference sequence). DNA for the CDR3: TGTGCCAGCAGCGAAGACAAAATAACGGCGGGAGGGGCATACAATGAGCAGTTCTTC. Amino acids: CASSEDKITAGGAYNEQFF.

This chain uses TRBV3-1 with TRBJ2-7; D could derive from TRBD1 or TRBD2 (6 bases each). The CDR3 sequence is 16 residues long. The V end lost 4 bases, the J end lost 3 bases, and 19 bases lay between the germline ends. Germline lookup yields CDR1 LGHDT and CDR2 YNNKEL (reference sequence). The CDR3 sequence is CASSPRLVGGGYEQYF. In DNA form, the CDR3 reads TGTGCCAGCAGCCCGAGGTTAGTTGGAGGGGGCTACGAGCAGTACTTC.

J is TRBJ1-2 and V is TRBV10-3, with 7 bases fitting TRBD1. Germline V lookup: CDR1 ENHRY, CDR2 SYGVKD. V trimming: 4 bases; J trimming: 3 bases; junction bases outside the gene matches: 8. CDR3 length equals 15 residues. The CDR3 region has the DNA TGTGCCATCAGTGGACTACAGGGGTTGGACTATGGCTACACCTTC. It specifies CAISGLQGLDYGYTF.

The CDR3 sequence: CASSPRSAGGSPLHF. The CDR3 DNA follows: TGTGCCAGCTCACCAAGGTCGGCAGGAGGATCACCCCTCCACTTT. The V gene is TRBV18, the J gene TRBJ1-6, with no clear D. V was pared by 2 bases and J by 10 bases, with 15 bases between. This CDR3 contains 15 residues. Germline V gene sequence: CDR1 KGHSH, CDR2 LQKENI.

This clonotype was counted only a few times. The chain has TRBV11-2 and TRBJ2-1; 10 nucleotides agree with TRBD2. Looked up from germline, CDR1 is SGHAT and CDR2 is FQNNGV. This CDR3 is built from 16 residues. With V trimmed by 6 bases and J by 8 bases, 13 bases remained unmatched. CDR3 in DNA: TGTGCCAGCAGTTCCAGCGGGAGGGCCTTGGGGGATGAGCAGTTCTTC. Translating gives CASSSSGRALGDEQFF. Drawing the rest from reference TRBV11-2 and TRBJ2-1, the complete variable domain is EAGVAQSPRYKIIEKRQSVAFWCNPISGHATLYWYQQILGQGPKLLIQFQNNGVVDDSQLPKDRFSAERLKGVDSTLKIQPAKLEDSAVYLCASSSSGRALGDEQFFGPGTRLTVL.

This chain connects TRBV5-1 to TRBJ1-1; 8 bases agree with TRBD1. V lost 4 bases to trimming and J lost 4 bases; unmatched junction nucleotides: 12. The germline V gene has CDR1 SGHRS and CDR2 YFSETQ. The CDR3 is 16 amino acids. The CDR3 nucleotides read TGCGCCAGCAGCCGGGACTGGACAGGGTCAACCACTGAAGCTTTCTTT. Protein product: CASSRDWTGSTTEAFF.

This clonotype was seen at least ten times. This chain uses TRBV29-1 with TRBJ2-3; TRBD1 matches 8 bases. Per germline, CDR1 SQVTM and CDR2 ANQGSEA. V trimming: 7 bases; J trimming: 2 bases; junction bases outside the gene matches: 8. CDR3 size: 14 residues. This CDR3 reads CSGGTGGPTDTQYF. The CDR3 DNA follows: TGCAGCGGTGGGACAGGCGGTCCCACAGATACGCAGTATTTT.